This TCR beta chain was profiled in a study of blood T cell repertoires in COVID-19. The data were produced by immunoSEQ multiplex PCR, yet TCRdb's version contains in-frame clones alone and is incomplete. This table holds tens of thousands of clones, 70% to 90% found once. This CDR3 has 13 amino acids. V gave up 4 bases and J gave up 12 bases, with 16 bases separating them. The rearrangement links TRBV12-3 or TRBV12-4 to TRBJ1-5, with a possible D match to TRBD1 (5 bases). The sequence was collected from a man older than 75 with active COVID-19. Source material: peripheral blood. For the CDR3, the DNA is TGTGCCAGCAGTTCTAGTGGGGCCGGACGCCAGCATTTT. Amino acid sequence: CASSSSGAGRQHF.